The clone carrying this T cell receptor (beta chain) was seen only a few times. Its antigen is not identified. The data were taken from a study of response to subunit inactivated influenza vaccine. Study observations and caveats: Seasonal influenza vaccination, on each occasion, was suggested by the authors to recruit few new T cells.

From the RT-PCR reads, TCRdb called clonotypes with MiXCR, one entry per CDR3 protein. The top ten hold about 8% of the sample, which has around 250,000 distinct CDR3 sequences, more than 9% seen once. The CDR3 length is 15 residues. The V segment lost 6 bases and the J segment 10 bases; nucleotides outside the gene matches: 17. Germline CDR1 SNHLY, CDR2 FYNNEI. This sequence originates from a man aged 50-59 years who received an inactivated influenza vaccine. Sequencing used non-naive T cells sorted from PBMCs, obtained less than 15 days before vaccination. V gene TRBV2 combines with J gene TRBJ1-1, with 7 bases that match TRBD1. CDR3 DNA sequence: TGTGCCAGCAGCCACATACGACAGGGTTTCGTGGCAGCTTTCTTT. It yields the protein CASSHIRQGFVAAFF.